This T cell receptor beta chain comes out of a study of cytomegalovirus exposure and HLA in healthy donors. Study-wide findings and caveats: At a 0.05 false discovery rate, a later analysis found around 15,000 TCR beta sequences to be associated with HLA alleles.

This clone has a single count. The antigen remains unidentified. In the same sample, other DNA sequences code for this CDR3. 13 Jbeta primers and 60 Vbeta primers were used for the PCR. The protocol was immunoSEQ multiplex PCR, while the TCRdb copy is restricted to in-frame clones and leaves out a portion. The data hold around 150,000 clones, with 79% observed a single time. The CDR3 is 13 residues long. Trimming cost V 4 bases and J 8 bases; bases outside gene matches: 4. Germline loops: CDR1 MNHNS, CDR2 SASEGT. This clonotype was obtained from a man between 50 and 59 years old in good health and CMV-seropositive. The source material was PBMCs. The chain carries TRBV6-1 and TRBJ1-2; TRBD1 aligns across 10 bases. The DNA for the CDR3 is TGTGCCAGCAGTGCGGGACAGGGGTACGGCTACACCTTC. It specifies CASSAGQGYGYTF.